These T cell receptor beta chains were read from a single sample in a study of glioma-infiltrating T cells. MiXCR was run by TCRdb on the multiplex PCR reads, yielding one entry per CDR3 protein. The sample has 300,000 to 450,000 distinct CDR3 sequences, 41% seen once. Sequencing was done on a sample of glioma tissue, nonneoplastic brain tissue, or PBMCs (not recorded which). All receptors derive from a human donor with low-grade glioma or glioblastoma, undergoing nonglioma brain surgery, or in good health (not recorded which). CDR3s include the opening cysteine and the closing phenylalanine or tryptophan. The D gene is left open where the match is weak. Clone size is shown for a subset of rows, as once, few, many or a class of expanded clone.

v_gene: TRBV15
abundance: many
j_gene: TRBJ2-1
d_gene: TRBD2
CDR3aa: CATTSGLAGNNEQFF
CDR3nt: TGTGCCACCACTTCGGGACTAGCGGGAAACAATGAGCAGTTCTTC

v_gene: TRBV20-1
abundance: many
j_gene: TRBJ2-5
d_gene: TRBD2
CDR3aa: CSARLGSGDQETQYF
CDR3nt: TGCAGTGCTAGGCTCGGTAGCGGGGACCAAGAGACCCAGTACTTC

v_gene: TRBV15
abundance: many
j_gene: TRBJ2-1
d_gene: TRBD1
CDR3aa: CATSRGDSHNEQFF
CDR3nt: TGTGCCACCAGCAGAGGGGACAGCCACAATGAGCAGTTCTTC

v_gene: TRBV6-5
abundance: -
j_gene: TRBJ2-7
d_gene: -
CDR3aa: CASSYSSESYEQYF
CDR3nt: TGTGCCAGCAGTTACTCGAGCGAGAGTTACGAGCAGTACTTC

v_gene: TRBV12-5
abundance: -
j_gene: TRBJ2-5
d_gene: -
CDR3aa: CASGLVEISGSETQYF
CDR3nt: TGTGCTAGTGGTTTGGTAGAAATTAGCGGTTCAGAGACCCAGTACTTC

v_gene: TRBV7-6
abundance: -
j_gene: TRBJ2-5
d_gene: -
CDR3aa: CASTPLYRVEETQYF
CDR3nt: TGTGCCAGCACCCCCCTATATAGGGTAGAAGAGACCCAGTACTTC

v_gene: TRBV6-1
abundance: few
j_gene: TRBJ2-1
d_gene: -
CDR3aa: CASRADLAYNEQFF
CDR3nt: TGTGCCAGCAGAGCGGACTTAGCTTACAATGAGCAGTTCTTC

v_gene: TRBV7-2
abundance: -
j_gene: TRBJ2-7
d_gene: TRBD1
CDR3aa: CASSSQGQGGQRSEQYF
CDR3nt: TGTGCCAGCAGCTCCCAGGGACAGGGTGGTCAGCGTAGCGAGCAGTACTTC

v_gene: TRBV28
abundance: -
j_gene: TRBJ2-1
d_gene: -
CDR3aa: CASSLSSCSEQFF
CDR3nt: TGTGCCAGCAGTTTATCTAGTTGTAGTGAGCAGTTCTTC

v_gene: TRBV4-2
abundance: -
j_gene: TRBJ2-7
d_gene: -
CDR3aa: CASSQDPQGRIYEQYF
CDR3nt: TGTGCCAGCAGCCAAGATCCTCAGGGACGGATCTACGAGCAGTACTTC

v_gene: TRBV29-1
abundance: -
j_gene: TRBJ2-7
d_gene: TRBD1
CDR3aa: CSVRDSSYEQYF
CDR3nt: TGCAGCGTACGGGACAGCTCCTACGAGCAGTACTTC

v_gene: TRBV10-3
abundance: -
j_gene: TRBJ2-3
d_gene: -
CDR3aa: CAISEPSQPLTDTQYF
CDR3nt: TGTGCCATCAGTGAGCCGAGCCAACCCCTCACAGATACGCAGTATTTT